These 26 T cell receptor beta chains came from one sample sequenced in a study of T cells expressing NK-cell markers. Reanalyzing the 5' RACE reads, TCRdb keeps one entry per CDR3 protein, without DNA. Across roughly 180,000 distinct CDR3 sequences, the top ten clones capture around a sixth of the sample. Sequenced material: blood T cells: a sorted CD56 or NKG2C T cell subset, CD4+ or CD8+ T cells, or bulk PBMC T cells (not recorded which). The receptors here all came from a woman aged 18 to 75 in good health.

CDR3 sequence: CASSHQGLQYF. J is TRBJ2-7 and V is TRBV11-2; the D call of TRBD2 rests on TCRdb alone, since no DNA is present to check it. This CDR3 is 11 amino acids long. In germline, CDR1 is SGHAT, CDR2 FQNNGV.

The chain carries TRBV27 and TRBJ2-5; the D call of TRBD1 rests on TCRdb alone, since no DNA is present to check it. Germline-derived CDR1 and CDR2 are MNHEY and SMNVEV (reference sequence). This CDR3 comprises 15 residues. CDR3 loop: CASSFAGSVPETQYF.

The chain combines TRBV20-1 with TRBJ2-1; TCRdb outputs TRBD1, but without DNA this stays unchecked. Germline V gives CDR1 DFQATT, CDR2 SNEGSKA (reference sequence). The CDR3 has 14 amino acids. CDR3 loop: CSARDQKFGGEQFF.

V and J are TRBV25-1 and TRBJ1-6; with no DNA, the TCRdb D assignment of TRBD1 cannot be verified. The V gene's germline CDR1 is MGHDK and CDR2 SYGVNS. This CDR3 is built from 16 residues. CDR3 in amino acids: CASSGHRTGGNSPLHF.

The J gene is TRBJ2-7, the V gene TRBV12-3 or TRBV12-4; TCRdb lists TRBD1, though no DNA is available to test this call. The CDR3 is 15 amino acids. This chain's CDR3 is CASSRGTAAVYEQYF.

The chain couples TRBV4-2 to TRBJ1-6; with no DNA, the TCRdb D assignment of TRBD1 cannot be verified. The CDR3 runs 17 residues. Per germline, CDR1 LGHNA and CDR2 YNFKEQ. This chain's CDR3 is CASSQDQAGTTNSPLHF.

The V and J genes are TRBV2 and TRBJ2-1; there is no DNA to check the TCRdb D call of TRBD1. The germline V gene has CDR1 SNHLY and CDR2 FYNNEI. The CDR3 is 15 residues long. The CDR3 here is CASTEAGGLYNEQFF.

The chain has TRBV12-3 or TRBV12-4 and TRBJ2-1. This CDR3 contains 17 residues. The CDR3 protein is CASSLRVDFLYRNEQFF.

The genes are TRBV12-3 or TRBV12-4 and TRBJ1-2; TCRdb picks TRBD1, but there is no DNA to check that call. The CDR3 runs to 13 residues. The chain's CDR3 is CASSSRTQEDYTF.

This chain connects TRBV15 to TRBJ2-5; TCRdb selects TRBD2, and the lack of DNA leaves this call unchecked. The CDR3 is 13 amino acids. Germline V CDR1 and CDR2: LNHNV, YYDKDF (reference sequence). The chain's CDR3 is CATSRDPPETQYF.

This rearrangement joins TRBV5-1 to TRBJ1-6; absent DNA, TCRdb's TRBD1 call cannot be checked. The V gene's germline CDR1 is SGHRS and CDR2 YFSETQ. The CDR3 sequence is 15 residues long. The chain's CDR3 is CASSLEGAEGSPLHF.

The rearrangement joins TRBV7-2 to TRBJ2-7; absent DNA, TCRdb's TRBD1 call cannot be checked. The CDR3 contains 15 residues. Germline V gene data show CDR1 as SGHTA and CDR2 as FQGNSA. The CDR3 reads CASSPGGTVSYEQYF.

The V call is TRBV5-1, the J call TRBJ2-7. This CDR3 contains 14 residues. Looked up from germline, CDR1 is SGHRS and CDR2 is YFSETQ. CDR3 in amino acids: CASSPAGDPREQYF.

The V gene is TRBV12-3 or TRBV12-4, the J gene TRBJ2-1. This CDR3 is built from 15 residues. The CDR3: CASSLDMSSYNEQFF.

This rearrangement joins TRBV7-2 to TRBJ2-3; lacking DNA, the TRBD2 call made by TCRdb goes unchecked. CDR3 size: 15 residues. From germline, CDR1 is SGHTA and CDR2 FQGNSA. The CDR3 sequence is CASRAGLAGPDTQYF.

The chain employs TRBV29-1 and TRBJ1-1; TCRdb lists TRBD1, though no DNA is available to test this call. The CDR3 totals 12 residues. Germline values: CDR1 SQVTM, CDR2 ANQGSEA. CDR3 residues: CSVGPRATEAFF.

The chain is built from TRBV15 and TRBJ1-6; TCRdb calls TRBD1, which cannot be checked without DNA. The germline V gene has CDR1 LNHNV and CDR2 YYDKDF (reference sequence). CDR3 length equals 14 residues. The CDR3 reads CATKPGDPNSPLHF.

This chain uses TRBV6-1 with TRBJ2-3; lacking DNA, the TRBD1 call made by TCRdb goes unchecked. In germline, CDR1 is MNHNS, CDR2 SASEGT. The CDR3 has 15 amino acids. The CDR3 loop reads CASSPGQGWADTQYF.

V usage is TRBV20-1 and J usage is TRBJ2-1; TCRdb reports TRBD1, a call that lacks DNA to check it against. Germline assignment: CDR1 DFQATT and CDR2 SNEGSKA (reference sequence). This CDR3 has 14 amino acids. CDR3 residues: CSAAGGSSYNEQFF.

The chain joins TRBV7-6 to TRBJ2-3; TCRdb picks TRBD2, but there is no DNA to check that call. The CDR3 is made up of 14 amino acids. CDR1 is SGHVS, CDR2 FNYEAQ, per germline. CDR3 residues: CASSLVAATDTQYF.

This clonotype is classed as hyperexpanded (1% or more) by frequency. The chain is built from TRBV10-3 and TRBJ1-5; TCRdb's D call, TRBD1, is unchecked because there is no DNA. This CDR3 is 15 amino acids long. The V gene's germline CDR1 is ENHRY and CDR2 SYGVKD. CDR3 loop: CAISVGDGANQPQHF.

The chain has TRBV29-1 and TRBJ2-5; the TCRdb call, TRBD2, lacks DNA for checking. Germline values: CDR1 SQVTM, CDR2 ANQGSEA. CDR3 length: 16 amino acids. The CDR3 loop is CSVEDQGGGYQETQYF.

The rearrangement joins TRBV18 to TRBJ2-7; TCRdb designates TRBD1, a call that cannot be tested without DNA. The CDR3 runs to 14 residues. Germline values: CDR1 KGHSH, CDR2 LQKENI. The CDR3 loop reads CASSPAGSFYEQYF.

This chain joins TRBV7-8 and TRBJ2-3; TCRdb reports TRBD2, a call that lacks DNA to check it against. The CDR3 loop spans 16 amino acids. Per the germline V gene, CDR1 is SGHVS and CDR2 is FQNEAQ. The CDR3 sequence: CASTVSRAGGRDTQYF.

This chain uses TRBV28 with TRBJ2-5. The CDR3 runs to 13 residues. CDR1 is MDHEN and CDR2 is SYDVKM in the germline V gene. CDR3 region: CASGSGIQETQYF.

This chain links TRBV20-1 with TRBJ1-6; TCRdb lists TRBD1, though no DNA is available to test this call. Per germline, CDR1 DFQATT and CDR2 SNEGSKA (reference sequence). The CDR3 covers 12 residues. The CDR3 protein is CSAGTDNSPLHF.